This T cell receptor beta chain was documented in a study of cytomegalovirus exposure and HLA in healthy donors. There are 13 residues in the CDR3. V lost 4 bases and J 12 bases, leaving 15 bases between the germline ends. Per germline, CDR1 LGHNT and CDR2 FRNRAP. PCR was performed using 60 Vbeta and 13 Jbeta primers. Repertoires were generated with immunoSEQ multiplex PCR, while TCRdb's copy carries only in-frame clones and drops some. The table shows roughly 100,000 clones, with about 72% occurring only once. Sequenced sample: PBMCs. The sequence derives from a woman in her sixties or seventies in good health and CMV-seropositive. The chain employs TRBV12-5 and TRBJ1-4, with D possibly TRBD1 on 6 matching bases. The CDR3 sequence: CASGWTVDGELFF. For the CDR3, the DNA is TGTGCTAGTGGTTGGACAGTTGACGGGGAACTGTTTTTT.